These T cell receptor beta chains were read from a single sample in a study of control samples from healthy donors and cancer patients. Generated by immunoSEQ multiplex PCR, the TCRdb table keeps only in-frame clones and is missing some. This sample yields 150,000 to 200,000 clones, of which roughly 89% are seen a single time; more than 10% belongs to the top ten. Sequences were obtained from blood. Source of these receptors: a young man in good health. Each CDR3 is given without its conserved first and last residue.

TRBV7-2 | ASSLGGAGLGYGYT
TRBV9 | ASSVSRRSSAGELF
TRBV24-1 | ATSDPMETQY
TRBV7-2 | ASSLTEANYGYT
TRBV6-2/TRBV6-3 | ASSYAGEKLF
TRBV3-1/TRBV3-2 | ASSPKHRSLTQY
TRBV10-3 | AISESGSNTEAF
TRBV9 | ASSVGRRTGDGYT
TRBV3-1/TRBV3-2 | ASSQVGAGFSFGQF
TRBV7-2 | ASRSFSSYEQY